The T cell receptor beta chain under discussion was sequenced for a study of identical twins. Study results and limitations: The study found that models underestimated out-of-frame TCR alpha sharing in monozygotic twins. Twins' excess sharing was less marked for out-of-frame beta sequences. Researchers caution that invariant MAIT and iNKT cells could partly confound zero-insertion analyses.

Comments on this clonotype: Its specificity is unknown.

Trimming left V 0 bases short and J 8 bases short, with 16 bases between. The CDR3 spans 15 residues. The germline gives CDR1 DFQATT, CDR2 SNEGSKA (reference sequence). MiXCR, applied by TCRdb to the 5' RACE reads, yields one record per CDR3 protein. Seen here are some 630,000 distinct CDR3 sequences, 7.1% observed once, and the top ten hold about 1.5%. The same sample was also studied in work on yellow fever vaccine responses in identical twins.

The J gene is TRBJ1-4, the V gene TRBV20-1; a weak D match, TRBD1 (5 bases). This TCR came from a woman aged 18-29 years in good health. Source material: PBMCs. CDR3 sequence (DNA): TGCAGTGCTAGAGACCCGGGAGGGGTTGAAGAAAAACTGTTTTTT. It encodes CSARDPGGVEEKLFF.